These T cell receptor beta chains were read from a single sample in a study of T cells after yellow fever vaccination. TCRdb reprocessed the 5' RACE reads with MiXCR, giving one entry per CDR3 protein. The sample yields 200,000 to 300,000 distinct CDR3 sequences, 10% to 15% seen once. Source: CD4+ T cells sorted from PBMCs, taken 45 days after the yellow fever booster vaccination. The receptors shown here come from a man aged 30-40 years who received the YFV17D yellow fever vaccine. CDR3s include the opening cysteine and the closing phenylalanine or tryptophan. The D gene is left open where the match is weak. The size of a clone is reported for some rows only, either as once, few or many, or as a class for expanded clones.

abundance: NA
len: 14
d_gene: NA
j_gene: TRBJ2-3
v_gene: TRBV28
CDR3nt: TGTGCCAGCAGTACCCTCATGACTACAGATACGCAGTATTTT
CDR3aa: CASSTLMTTDTQYF

abundance: many
len: 14
d_gene: TRBD1
j_gene: TRBJ2-2
v_gene: TRBV5-1
CDR3nt: TGTGCCAGCAGTTTGGGACAGAGCACCGGGGAGCTGTTTTTT
CDR3aa: CASSLGQSTGELFF

abundance: few
len: 14
d_gene: NA
j_gene: TRBJ2-1
v_gene: TRBV5-1
CDR3nt: TGCGCCAGCAGCTTGGAAAAGTATTACAATGAGCAGTTCTTC
CDR3aa: CASSLEKYYNEQFF

abundance: NA
len: 17
d_gene: NA
j_gene: TRBJ2-5
v_gene: TRBV7-2
CDR3nt: TGTGCCAGCAGCTTAGCGGGGGATTCGCTCAGCCAGGAGACCCAGTACTTC
CDR3aa: CASSLAGDSLSQETQYF

abundance: NA
len: 15
d_gene: NA
j_gene: TRBJ2-2
v_gene: TRBV3-1
CDR3nt: TGTGCCAGCAGCCCCCCGTGGGGGAACACCGGGGAGCTGTTTTTT
CDR3aa: CASSPPWGNTGELFF

abundance: few
len: 12
d_gene: NA
j_gene: TRBJ2-1
v_gene: TRBV5-1
CDR3nt: TGCGCCAGCAGCTTTTCTAGCAATGAGCAGTTCTTC
CDR3aa: CASSFSSNEQFF

abundance: many
len: 13
d_gene: NA
j_gene: TRBJ1-1
v_gene: TRBV15
CDR3nt: TGTGCCACCAGCAGAGATTCGGCCACTGAAGCTTTCTTT
CDR3aa: CATSRDSATEAFF

abundance: NA
len: 14
d_gene: NA
j_gene: TRBJ2-5
v_gene: TRBV5-5
CDR3nt: TGTGCCTCCACTAAATCCCCAGGCCAAGAGACCCAGTACTTC
CDR3aa: CASTKSPGQETQYF

abundance: few
len: 16
d_gene: TRBD1
j_gene: TRBJ2-3
v_gene: TRBV20-1
CDR3nt: TGCAGTGCTAGAGGCCGCAGGGGGACCCTCACAGATACGCAGTATTTT
CDR3aa: CSARGRRGTLTDTQYF

abundance: few
len: 15
d_gene: NA
j_gene: TRBJ2-7
v_gene: TRBV14
CDR3nt: TGTGCCAGCAGCCAAGGGGTCGACGGGCCCTACGAGCAGTACTTC
CDR3aa: CASSQGVDGPYEQYF

abundance: NA
len: 18
d_gene: TRBD1
j_gene: TRBJ2-2
v_gene: TRBV11-2
CDR3nt: TGTGCCAGCAGCTATGGACCGACAGGGGGCGCGTCGACCGGGGAGCTGTTTTTT
CDR3aa: CASSYGPTGGASTGELFF

abundance: few
len: 15
d_gene: NA
j_gene: TRBJ1-6
v_gene: TRBV5-1
CDR3nt: TGCGCCAGCAGCCCGGCTATTCCCCCGAATTCACCCCTCCACTTT
CDR3aa: CASSPAIPPNSPLHF

abundance: NA
len: 13
d_gene: NA
j_gene: TRBJ1-5
v_gene: TRBV11-2
CDR3nt: TGTGACAGCAGCCCGGATAGCAATCAGCCCCAGCATTTT
CDR3aa: CDSSPDSNQPQHF

abundance: few
len: 14
d_gene: NA
j_gene: TRBJ2-5
v_gene: TRBV9
CDR3nt: TGTGCCAGCAGCGTAGGCCAGGCGAAAGAGACCCAGTACTTC
CDR3aa: CASSVGQAKETQYF

abundance: NA
len: 16
d_gene: NA
j_gene: TRBJ2-5
v_gene: TRBV5-4
CDR3nt: TGTGCCAGCAGCACTGGGCCTGGGCGGGATTCAGAGACCCAGTACTTC
CDR3aa: CASSTGPGRDSETQYF

abundance: NA
len: 15
d_gene: TRBD2
j_gene: TRBJ2-1
v_gene: TRBV20-1
CDR3nt: TGCAGTGCAAACCCTAGCGGGAGGGCCTTTAGTGAGCAGTTCTTC
CDR3aa: CSANPSGRAFSEQFF

abundance: few
len: 14
d_gene: TRBD1
j_gene: TRBJ2-2
v_gene: TRBV20-1
CDR3nt: TGCAGTGCTAGAAGACAGGGGGCCAACGGGGAGCTGTTTTTT
CDR3aa: CSARRQGANGELFF

abundance: many
len: 14
d_gene: TRBD1
j_gene: TRBJ2-5
v_gene: TRBV5-1
CDR3nt: TGCGCCAGCAGTTCAGGGGGCTTCGAGGAGACCCAGTACTTC
CDR3aa: CASSSGGFEETQYF

abundance: NA
len: 16
d_gene: NA
j_gene: TRBJ2-7
v_gene: TRBV20-1
CDR3nt: TGCAGTGCTAGAGATCTGGGGCGGGGTAGCTCCTACGAGCAGTACTTC
CDR3aa: CSARDLGRGSSYEQYF

abundance: NA
len: 16
d_gene: NA
j_gene: TRBJ2-5
v_gene: TRBV20-1
CDR3nt: TGCAGTGCTAGAGATTATAGACTCCGGGGATTGTTGGCCCAGTACTTC
CDR3aa: CSARDYRLRGLLAQYF

abundance: NA
len: 14
d_gene: TRBD2
j_gene: TRBJ2-1
v_gene: TRBV28
CDR3nt: TGTGCCAGCACCGCGGGGGACTGGTCGAATGAGCAGTTCTTC
CDR3aa: CASTAGDWSNEQFF

abundance: many
len: 14
d_gene: NA
j_gene: TRBJ2-7
v_gene: TRBV5-1
CDR3nt: TGTGCCAGCAGCTTAGAGGGGCGGATCTACGAGCAGTACTTC
CDR3aa: CASSLEGRIYEQYF

abundance: NA
len: 16
d_gene: NA
j_gene: TRBJ2-2
v_gene: TRBV9
CDR3nt: TGTGCCAGCAGCGTAGAACTAGCAGTGAACACCGGGGAGCTGTTTTTT
CDR3aa: CASSVELAVNTGELFF

abundance: few
len: 14
d_gene: NA
j_gene: TRBJ2-7
v_gene: TRBV5-1
CDR3nt: TGCGCCAGCAGTCATGTGGGAGCCTCCTACGAGCAGTACTTC
CDR3aa: CASSHVGASYEQYF

abundance: NA
len: 15
d_gene: NA
j_gene: TRBJ2-7
v_gene: TRBV7-2
CDR3nt: TGTGCCAGCAGCTCAAATCAGGGGACCCCTAACGAGCAGTACTTC
CDR3aa: CASSSNQGTPNEQYF

abundance: NA
len: 17
d_gene: TRBD1
j_gene: TRBJ2-1
v_gene: TRBV20-1
CDR3nt: TGCAGTGCTAGAGATATTTCAGGGGGTTCTCCCTACAATGAGCAGTTCTTC
CDR3aa: CSARDISGGSPYNEQFF

abundance: many
len: 15
d_gene: TRBD1
j_gene: TRBJ2-7
v_gene: TRBV3-1
CDR3nt: TGTGCCAGCAGCCAGTCCGGGACAGGTACTTACGAGCAGTACTTC
CDR3aa: CASSQSGTGTYEQYF

abundance: few
len: 17
d_gene: NA
j_gene: TRBJ2-2
v_gene: TRBV12-3/TRBV12-4
CDR3nt: TGTGCCAGCAGTTTATTCTTAGGTTCTCAGCCGTCCAGGGAGCTGTTTTTT
CDR3aa: CASSLFLGSQPSRELFF

abundance: many
len: 14
d_gene: NA
j_gene: TRBJ2-7
v_gene: TRBV7-2
CDR3nt: TGTGCCAGCAGCTTAAATCCATACGGGGATGAGCAGTACTTC
CDR3aa: CASSLNPYGDEQYF

abundance: NA
len: 15
d_gene: NA
j_gene: TRBJ2-1
v_gene: TRBV5-3
CDR3nt: TGTGCCAGAAGCTTGGTTGCAATACAAAACAATGAGCAGTTCTTC
CDR3aa: CARSLVAIQNNEQFF

abundance: NA
len: 12
d_gene: NA
j_gene: TRBJ1-4
v_gene: TRBV4-3
CDR3nt: TGCGCCAGCAGCCAAGAGGGTGAAAAACTGTTTTTT
CDR3aa: CASSQEGEKLFF

abundance: few
len: 14
d_gene: NA
j_gene: TRBJ2-1
v_gene: TRBV7-9
CDR3nt: TGTGCCAGCAGCTTAGAATTCGGGGCGGGTGAGCAGTTCTTC
CDR3aa: CASSLEFGAGEQFF

abundance: NA
len: 16
d_gene: NA
j_gene: TRBJ2-6
v_gene: TRBV7-3
CDR3nt: TGTGCCAGCAGCACACACGGGAGCTCTGGGGCCAACGTCCTGACTTTC
CDR3aa: CASSTHGSSGANVLTF

abundance: NA
len: 14
d_gene: TRBD2
j_gene: TRBJ2-5
v_gene: TRBV5-5
CDR3nt: TGTGCCAGCAGCAGCCTAGCGGATCAAGAGACCCAGTACTTC
CDR3aa: CASSSLADQETQYF

abundance: few
len: 14
d_gene: TRBD1
j_gene: TRBJ1-4
v_gene: TRBV28
CDR3nt: TGTGCCAGCAGTTTCAGGGGGCGGTATGAAAAACTGTTTTTT
CDR3aa: CASSFRGRYEKLFF

abundance: NA
len: 13
d_gene: TRBD2
j_gene: TRBJ2-4
v_gene: TRBV15
CDR3nt: TGTGCCACCAGCAGGGCGGCTAGCGGCACAGAGTACTTC
CDR3aa: CATSRAASGTEYF

abundance: NA
len: 12
d_gene: NA
j_gene: TRBJ2-7
v_gene: TRBV12-3/TRBV12-4
CDR3nt: TGTGCCAGCAGTCCCGACAGCCACGAGCAGTACTTC
CDR3aa: CASSPDSHEQYF

abundance: few
len: 14
d_gene: NA
j_gene: TRBJ2-5
v_gene: TRBV10-3
CDR3nt: TGTGCCATCAGGAAAGACAGTGATCAAGAGACCCAGTACTTC
CDR3aa: CAIRKDSDQETQYF

abundance: many
len: 14
d_gene: NA
j_gene: TRBJ2-5
v_gene: TRBV5-1
CDR3nt: TGCGCCAGCAGCTTGGTGGGGGGCCAAGAGACCCAGTACTTC
CDR3aa: CASSLVGGQETQYF

abundance: few
len: 13
d_gene: TRBD1
j_gene: TRBJ2-3
v_gene: TRBV15
CDR3nt: TGTGCCACCGGGACAGGGAACACAGATACGCAGTATTTT
CDR3aa: CATGTGNTDTQYF

abundance: NA
len: 14
d_gene: TRBD2
j_gene: TRBJ2-7
v_gene: TRBV20-1
CDR3nt: TGCAGTGCCGAAAGGGCTAGCGGTACCTACGAGCAGTACTTC
CDR3aa: CSAERASGTYEQYF

abundance: NA
len: 13
d_gene: NA
j_gene: TRBJ2-7
v_gene: TRBV7-3
CDR3nt: TGTGCCAGCAGCTTCGGGGGAACTGGCGAGCAGTACTTC
CDR3aa: CASSFGGTGEQYF

abundance: few
len: 15
d_gene: TRBD1
j_gene: TRBJ2-7
v_gene: TRBV7-9
CDR3nt: TGTGCCAGCAGCCCTGCGGGACAGGGCTCCTACGAGCAGTACTTC
CDR3aa: CASSPAGQGSYEQYF

abundance: few
len: 15
d_gene: NA
j_gene: TRBJ2-7
v_gene: TRBV7-8
CDR3nt: TGTGCCAGCAGCCTCGTACGGGAGCGAACCTACGAGCAGTACTTC
CDR3aa: CASSLVRERTYEQYF

abundance: few
len: 16
d_gene: NA
j_gene: TRBJ2-7
v_gene: TRBV5-1
CDR3nt: TGCGCCAGCAGCTTGGACACGCCGGGTGCCGGGGACGAGCAGTACTTC
CDR3aa: CASSLDTPGAGDEQYF